The text below deals with one TCR beta chain. Its specificity is not known. This record belongs to a study of CD8 T cells in Susac syndrome. With random hexamers, reverse transcription was performed on about 0.5 to 1 ug of RNA. TCRdb independently ran MiXCR on the immunoSEQ multiplex PCR reads; one entry per CDR3 protein. The table includes about 200,000 distinct CDR3 sequences, 92% detected once. Study observations and caveats: Individuals included in the TCR sequencing and HLA analysis were acknowledged by the study to be relatively few in number.

The CDR3 length is 13 residues. Germline V gene sequence: CDR1 DFQATT, CDR2 SNEGSKA (reference sequence). The V segment lost 5 bases and the J segment 2 bases; nucleotides outside the gene matches: 4. Sequencing of TCR beta was carried out in blood CD8+ and CD4+ T cells. In the multiple sclerosis control group, patients were treatment-naive and had stable or active relapsing-remitting disease. The rearrangement joins TRBV20-1 to TRBJ1-2, with 8 positions matching TRBD1. The TCR originated in a human donor with multiple sclerosis. Sequenced material: CD8+ T cells from PBMCs. CDR3 protein: CSAPTGGNYGYTF. The CDR3 DNA sequence: TGCAGTGCTCCCACAGGGGGGAACTATGGCTACACCTTC.